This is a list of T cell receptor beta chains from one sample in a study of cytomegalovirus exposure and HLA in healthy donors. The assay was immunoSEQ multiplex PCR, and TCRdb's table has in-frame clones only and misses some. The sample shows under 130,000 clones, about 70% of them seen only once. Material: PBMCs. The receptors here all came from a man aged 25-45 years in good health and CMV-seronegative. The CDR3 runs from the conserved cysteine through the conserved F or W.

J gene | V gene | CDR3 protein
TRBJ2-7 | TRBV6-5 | CASSYTGLTYEQYF
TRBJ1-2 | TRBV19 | CASTIAGGKGHGYTF
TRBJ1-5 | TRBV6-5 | CASSAGLGINQPQHF
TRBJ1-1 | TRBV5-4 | CASSSPDRATEAFF
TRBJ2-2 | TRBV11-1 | CASSLRGSANTGELFF
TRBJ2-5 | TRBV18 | CASSTGTGGTETQYF
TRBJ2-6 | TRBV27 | CASSFTPGQLSSGANVLTF
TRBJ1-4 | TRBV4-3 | CASSQDRQGFRPNEKLFF
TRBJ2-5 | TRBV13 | CASRRANDETQYF
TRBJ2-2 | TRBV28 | CASSRRDSNTGELFF
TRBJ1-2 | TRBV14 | CASSQGRGGYTF
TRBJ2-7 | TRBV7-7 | CASSPGTSGGEQYF
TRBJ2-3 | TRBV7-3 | CASSPSGTDTQYF
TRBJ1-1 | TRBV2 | CASSETAEAFF
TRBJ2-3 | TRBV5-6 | CASSAGTGGTDTQYF
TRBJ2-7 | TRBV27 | CASGTSSYEQYF
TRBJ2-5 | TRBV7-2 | CASSPLAGVVETQYF
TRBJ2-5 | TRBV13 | CASSLMREGRETQYF
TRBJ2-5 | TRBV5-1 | CASSLAGGETQYF
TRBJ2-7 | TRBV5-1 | CASSLGYYEQYF
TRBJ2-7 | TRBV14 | CASSPRGGSYEQYF
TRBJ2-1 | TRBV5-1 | CASSLEAQGMLDEQFF
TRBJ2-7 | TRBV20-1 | CSASGGYEQYF
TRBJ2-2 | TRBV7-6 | CASSLTGSANTGELFF
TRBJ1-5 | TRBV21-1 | CASTMTGVDQPQHF
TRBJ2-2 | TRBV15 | CATSRTGTKNTGELFF
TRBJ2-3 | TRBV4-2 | CASSQDRGRITDTQYF
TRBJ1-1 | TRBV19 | CASRLRTGLRTEAFF
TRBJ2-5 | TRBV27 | CASSPQGRETQYF
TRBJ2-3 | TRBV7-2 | CASSPGTSGADTQYF
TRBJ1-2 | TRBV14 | CASSQGLGYGYTF
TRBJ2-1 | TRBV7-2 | CASSRLPPGLAGLDEQFF
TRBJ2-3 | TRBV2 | CASSVGPARTDTQYF
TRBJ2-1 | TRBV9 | CASSVAWVAGASEQFF
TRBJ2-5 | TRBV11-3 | CASSLGDSSQETQYF
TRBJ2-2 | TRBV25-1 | CASSVGKYTGELFF
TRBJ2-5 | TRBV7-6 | CASSLGSSGPGETQYF
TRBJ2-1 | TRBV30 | CAWSGGQGTGSYNEQFF
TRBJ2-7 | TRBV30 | CAWSVSSGVFDEQYF
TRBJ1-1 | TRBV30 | CAWRRTGGMNTEAFF
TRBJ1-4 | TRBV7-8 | CASSLEHRGPNEKLFF
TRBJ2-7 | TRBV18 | CASSSTSGRAVRPYEQYF
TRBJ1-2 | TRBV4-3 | CASSQEWAQGSGYTF
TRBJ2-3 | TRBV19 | CASSKNLAGTDTQYF
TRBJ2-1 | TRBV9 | CASSVDRREGYNEQFF
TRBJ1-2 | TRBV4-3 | CASSHAGQGSYGYTF
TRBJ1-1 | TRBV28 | CASTPGQVFTEAFF
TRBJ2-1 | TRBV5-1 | CASSLDPDNEQFF
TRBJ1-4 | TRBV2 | CASRGHMSTNEKLFF
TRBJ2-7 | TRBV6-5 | CASSYPGKGYEQYF
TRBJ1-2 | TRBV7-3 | CASSLREEAGVDPSNYGYTF